These T cell receptor beta chains were read from a single sample in a study of metastatic and nonmetastatic thyroid tumors. TCRdb re-clonotyped the PCR reads via MiXCR. Here the sample spans tens of thousands of clones, around 17% being singletons. Sequenced sample: blood. The receptor source for this set is a female donor with papillary thyroid cancer or a benign thyroid nodule (not recorded which). Some clones in this sample may be carry-over from other donors' samples. CDR3s include the opening cysteine and the closing phenylalanine or tryptophan. The order of the fields is J gene, D gene, CDR3 length, V gene, clone size, CDR3 protein, CDR3 DNA. D genes are given only for firm matches. Only part of the rows carry a size: once, few, many, or a class if the clone is expanded.

TRBJ2-3 TRBD2 19 TRBV7-2 few CASSGRAGLSKLVTDTQYF TGTGCCAGCAGCGGGAGGGCCGGACTATCCAAGCTGGTTACAGATACGCAGTATTTT
TRBJ1-3 - 15 TRBV14 many CASSSTPYSGNTIYF TGTGCCAGCAGCTCCACGCCATACTCTGGAAACACCATATATTTT
TRBJ2-7 - 14 TRBV7-2 - CASRSGPRYYEQYF TGTGCCAGCAGATCCGGGCCAAGATACTACGAGCAGTACTTC
TRBJ2-7 TRBD2 16 TRBV6-6 few CASSYMGGLAGAEYYF TGTGCCAGCAGTTACATGGGCGGGCTAGCGGGAGCCGAGTATTACTTC
TRBJ2-5 TRBD1 14 TRBV20-1 many CSPTPAGGKETQYF TGCAGCCCTACTCCCGCAGGGGGTAAGGAGACCCAGTACTTC
TRBJ2-1 - 15 TRBV14 many CASSPGGGREYEQFF TGTGCCAGCAGCCCCGGTGGGGGGCGGGAGTATGAGCAGTTCTTC
TRBJ2-7 - 13 TRBV20-1 - CSARDPVSYEQYF TGCAGTGCTAGAGATCCGGTCTCCTACGAGCAGTACTTC
TRBJ2-2 - 13 TRBV27 - CASSPQTTGELFF TGTGCCAGCAGTCCCCAAACCACCGGGGAGCTGTTTTTT
TRBJ2-5 - 16 TRBV15 many CATSRPGHREGETQYF TGTGCCACCAGCAGACCCGGACATCGGGAAGGAGAGACCCAGTACTTC
TRBJ2-3 TRBD2 14 TRBV20-1 many CSAKGVAGADTQYF TGCAGTGCTAAAGGCGTAGCGGGGGCAGATACGCAGTATTTT
TRBJ1-2 - 15 TRBV11-2 - CASSQTSGPNYGYTF TGTGCCAGCAGCCAAACCTCCGGGCCTAACTATGGCTACACCTTC
TRBJ1-6 - 13 TRBV7-6 many CASSLGLGSPLHF TGTGCCAGCAGCTTAGGATTGGGTTCACCCCTCCACTTT
TRBJ1-1 TRBD1 14 TRBV4-2 many CASSYTGESTEAFF TGTGCCAGCAGCTATACAGGGGAGAGCACTGAAGCTTTCTTT
TRBJ2-3 TRBD2 16 TRBV28 many CASSFSGSGVIDTQYF TGTGCCAGCAGTTTTAGCGGGAGTGGGGTCATAGATACGCAGTATTTT
TRBJ2-2 - 16 TRBV11-3 many CASSTFTGGNTGELFF TGTGCCAGCAGCACATTTACGGGGGGCAACACCGGGGAGCTGTTTTTT
TRBJ1-1 - 17 TRBV3-1 - CSSSLQTWGIKRTEAFF TGTTCCAGCAGCCTTCAAACTTGGGGGATTAAAAGAACTGAAGCTTTCTTT
TRBJ2-7 - 15 TRBV6-1 - CASSELGTDSYEQYF TGTGCCAGCAGTGAATTGGGGACTGACTCCTACGAGCAGTACTTC
TRBJ2-2 TRBD1 14 TRBV30 - CAFPGQQATGELFF TGTGCCTTTCCGGGACAGCAGGCGACCGGGGAGCTGTTTTTT
TRBJ2-7 TRBD2 14 TRBV7-9 many CASSLAASGRVQYF TGTGCCAGCAGCTTAGCCGCTAGCGGGAGAGTCCAGTACTTC
TRBJ1-5 TRBD1 15 TRBV4-1 many CASSQEGQGGQPQHF TGCGCCAGCAGCCAAGAGGGACAGGGAGGGCAGCCCCAGCATTTT
TRBJ2-7 - 15 TRBV6-1 medium-sized CASSLLDGSSYEQYF TGTGCCAGCAGTCTGTTGGACGGATCCTCCTACGAGCAGTACTTC
TRBJ1-2 - 13 TRBV12-3/TRBV12-4 - CASSFWTADGYTF TGTGCCAGCAGTTTTTGGACGGCGGATGGCTACACCTTC
TRBJ2-7 - 13 TRBV30 medium-sized CAWAPGTAYEQYF TGTGCCTGGGCTCCCGGCACCGCCTACGAGCAGTACTTC
TRBJ1-2 - 13 TRBV11-2 medium-sized CASSLAGNYGYTF TGTGCCAGCAGCTTAGCCGGCAACTATGGCTACACCTTC
TRBJ2-1 TRBD2 15 TRBV6-1 many CASSRTSGKYNEQFF TGTGCCAGCAGCCGGACTAGCGGGAAATACAATGAGCAGTTCTTC
TRBJ1-1 - 13 TRBV6-2/TRBV6-3 - CASSYVVNTESFF TGTGCCAGCAGTTACGTGGTGAACACTGAATCTTTCTTT
TRBJ2-3 TRBD1 15 TRBV28 many CASTDGGQVTDTQYF TGTGCCAGCACCGACGGGGGACAGGTCACAGATACGCAGTATTTT
TRBJ2-7 - 13 TRBV20-1 many CSASRDGLREQYF TGCAGTGCGAGCCGGGACGGTCTCAGAGAGCAGTACTTC
TRBJ2-1 TRBD2 15 TRBV5-1 - CASRLSGLEYNEQFF TGCGCCAGCAGGTTGTCTGGACTAGAGTACAATGAGCAGTTCTTC
TRBJ2-7 - 14 TRBV6-1 few CASSPEPASYEQYF TGTGCCAGCAGTCCCGAGCCAGCATCCTACGAGCAGTACTTC
TRBJ2-5 - 12 TRBV29-1 many CSAIRGEETQYF TGCAGCGCTATCCGGGGAGAAGAGACCCAGTACTTC
TRBJ1-5 - 13 TRBV6-1 many CASSGDSNQPQHF TGTGCCAGCAGCGGCGATAGCAATCAGCCCCAGCATTTT
TRBJ2-5 - 16 TRBV5-5 many CASSLSFRGAGETQYF TGTGCCAGCAGCTTGTCCTTCAGGGGAGCGGGAGAGACCCAGTACTTC
TRBJ1-1 - 13 TRBV30 - CACGWGHNTEAFF TGTGCCTGTGGCTGGGGGCATAACACTGAAGCTTTCTTT
TRBJ2-1 TRBD2 17 TRBV20-1 - CSARDRGLAGFYNEQFF TGCAGTGCTAGAGACCGGGGATTAGCGGGATTCTACAATGAGCAGTTCTTC
TRBJ2-3 - 11 TRBV30 - CAWSLSDTQYF TGTGCCTGGAGTCTTTCAGATACGCAGTATTTT
TRBJ2-2 - 16 TRBV19 many CASKSRPSLPTGELFF TGTGCCAGTAAAAGTAGGCCCAGCCTACCTACCGGGGAGCTGTTTTTT
TRBJ1-2 - 15 TRBV28 many CAVPAGGSTRGGYTF TGTGCCGTCCCGGCGGGTGGGTCAACCAGGGGTGGCTACACCTTC
TRBJ2-1 - 12 TRBV30 - CAFVKGIDEQFF TGTGCCTTTGTCAAGGGGATTGATGAGCAGTTCTTC
TRBJ2-3 TRBD2 14 TRBV20-1 medium-sized CSAPGTSVTDTQYF TGCAGTGCTCCCGGGACTAGCGTTACAGATACGCAGTATTTT
TRBJ1-4 - 14 TRBV28 many CASSVTLTNEKLFF TGTGCCAGCAGTGTCACCCTTACTAATGAAAAACTGTTTTTT
TRBJ2-3 TRBD2 15 TRBV20-1 - CSADSTSAQRDTQYF TGCAGTGCTGACTCCACTAGCGCCCAAAGGGATACGCAGTATTTT
TRBJ2-7 - 14 TRBV5-1 many CASSKGSLGYEQYF TGCGCCAGCAGCAAAGGATCTCTTGGGTACGAGCAGTACTTC
TRBJ2-1 - 14 TRBV12-3/TRBV12-4 few CASRFRYADNDQFF TGTGCCAGCAGGTTCCGGTACGCTGACAATGATCAGTTCTTC
TRBJ2-7 TRBD2 21 TRBV13 medium-sized CASSQYIYSGTSGGPAYEQYF TGTGCCAGCAGCCAATATATCTATTCCGGGACTAGCGGGGGACCTGCCTACGAGCAGTACTTC
TRBJ2-5 - 13 TRBV6-1 many CASSLARQETQYF TGTGCCAGCAGCTTAGCGAGACAAGAGACCCAGTACTTC
TRBJ2-1 - 13 TRBV29-1 many CSVEGTTYNEQFF TGCAGCGTTGAGGGGACCACATACAATGAGCAGTTCTTC
TRBJ2-7 TRBD1 13 TRBV9 many CASSKGAAYEQYF TGTGCCAGCAGCAAGGGGGCAGCCTACGAGCAGTACTTC
TRBJ1-5 - 16 TRBV19 many CASSPEAGVGNQPQHF TGTGCCAGTAGTCCCGAAGCAGGGGTTGGCAATCAGCCCCAGCATTTT
TRBJ1-5 TRBD1 15 TRBV6-1 few CASSGTWTGAQPQHF TGTGCCAGCAGTGGAACGTGGACAGGGGCCCAGCCCCAGCATTTT
TRBJ2-2 - 14 TRBV7-9 - CASSLCWNTGELFF TGTGCCAGCAGCTTATGTTGGAACACCGGGGAGCTGTTTTTT
TRBJ2-7 TRBD2 15 TRBV18 many CASSPNGRAIDEQYF TGTGCCAGCTCACCGAACGGGAGGGCCATCGACGAGCAGTACTTC
TRBJ1-5 - 13 TRBV5-1 many CASSLESRQPQHF TGCGCCAGCAGCTTGGAGTCCCGCCAGCCCCAGCATTTT
TRBJ1-3 - 16 TRBV18 many CASSQQGGDSGNTIYF TGTGCCAGCTCACAACAGGGTGGAGACTCTGGAAACACCATATATTTT
TRBJ2-5 - 13 TRBV12-3/TRBV12-4 many CASSPRHSGTQYF TGTGCCAGCAGTCCTCGACATAGCGGGACCCAGTACTTC
TRBJ2-7 TRBD1 12 TRBV18 many CASSQQGYEQYF TGTGCCAGCTCACAACAGGGGTACGAGCAGTACTTC
TRBJ1-2 - 16 TRBV11-3 medium-sized CASSFGGLDFPYGYTF TGTGCCAGCAGCTTTGGAGGATTGGACTTCCCCTATGGCTACACCTTC
TRBJ2-6 - 17 TRBV12-3/TRBV12-4 - CASSRTIWGPGSNVLTF TGTGCCAGCAGTCGAACCATCTGGGGCCCTGGGTCCAACGTCCTGACTTTC